The 23 T cell receptor beta chains given below trace back to one sample, sequenced in a study of blood T cell repertoires in COVID-19. Produced via immunoSEQ multiplex PCR; TCRdb's table is partial and in-frame only. The sample records more than 120,000 clones, 80% to 90% being singletons. The specimen was peripheral blood. These receptors all come from a woman aged 45-65 years with acute or convalescent COVID-19.

The CDR3 protein is CSASQRESLTFSGANVLTF. For the CDR3, the DNA is TGCAGTGCTAGTCAGCGGGAGTCTTTGACTTTCTCTGGGGCCAACGTCCTGACTTTC. The rearrangement joins TRBV20-1 to TRBJ2-6; TRBD2 matches at 8 bases. With V trimmed by 3 bases and J by 0 bases, 13 bases remained unmatched. CDR1 is DFQATT and CDR2 is SNEGSKA in the germline V gene (reference sequence). This CDR3 region has 19 residues.

The chain has TRBV11-1 and TRBJ2-1; 13 bases match TRBD2. CDR1 is SGHAT, CDR2 FQDESV, per germline (reference sequence). Trimming took 5 bases from V and 5 from J; bases not matched to a gene: 6. This CDR3 has 16 amino acids. DNA of the CDR3: TGTGCCAGCAGCCCAGGCGGACTAGCGGGGGACAATGAGCAGTTCTTC. It codes for CASSPGGLAGDNEQFF.

V usage is TRBV5-5 and J usage is TRBJ1-5; no definite D call. V dropped 4 bases and J dropped 4 bases, with 9 bases sitting between them. This CDR3 is 13 amino acids long. From germline, CDR1 is SGHKS and CDR2 YYEKEE (reference sequence). In DNA form, the CDR3 reads TGTGCCAGCAGCCCGGTCCCGAATCAGCCCCAGCATTTT. It encodes CASSPVPNQPQHF.

The V and J genes are TRBV27 and TRBJ2-7, with a weak D call TRBD2 (6 bases). V dropped 6 bases and J dropped 5 bases, with 11 bases sitting between them. The CDR3 loop spans 12 amino acids. The germline gives CDR1 MNHEY, CDR2 SMNVEV (reference sequence). CDR3 sequence reads: CASSPSADEQYF. CDR3 coding DNA: TGTGCCAGCAGCCCTAGCGCCGACGAGCAGTACTTC.

This clone showed up just once. The chain links TRBV19 to TRBJ2-3; 7 bases are a match to TRBD2. Germline CDR1 LNHDA, CDR2 SQIVND (reference sequence). V lost 6 bases, J lost 1 base, and 10 bases stayed unmatched. The CDR3 runs 16 residues. The DNA of the CDR3 is TGTGCCAGTAGGAGGGGACTACCAGCCGGCACAGATACGCAGTATTTT. Its translation is CASRRGLPAGTDTQYF.

The V call is TRBV11-2, the J call TRBJ2-4, with D possibly being TRBD1 (6 bases). Trimming cost V 5 bases and J 8 bases, with 28 bases left between them. Germline lookup yields CDR1 SGHAT and CDR2 FQNNGV. The CDR3 length is 18 residues. The CDR3 nucleotides read TGTGCCAGCAGCGTAGGGGGTTTATTACGGGAACAAGCGGACATTCAGTACTTC. It encodes CASSVGGLLREQADIQYF.

The rearrangement links TRBV4-2 to TRBJ1-4; a possible D gene is TRBD1 (5 bases). The CDR3 covers 17 residues. Germline loops: CDR1 LGHNA, CDR2 YNFKEQ. The ends were cut back, 3 bases at V and 2 bases at J, with 16 bases in the middle. The DNA for the CDR3 is TGTGCCAGCAGCCACCTTACTTCGACAGACACTAATGAAAAACTGTTTTTT. It yields the protein CASSHLTSTDTNEKLFF.

The rearrangement uses TRBV11-2 and TRBJ2-1, with D perhaps TRBD1 (6 bases). The V and J ends lost 5 bases and 5 bases respectively, with 10 bases between them. The CDR3 runs 13 residues. Germline lookup yields CDR1 SGHAT and CDR2 FQNNGV. The CDR3 is CASSPPGDNEQFF. CDR3 nucleotide sequence: TGTGCCAGCAGCCCTCCAGGGGACAATGAGCAGTTCTTC.

This clone was recorded once. The chain joins TRBV7-9 to TRBJ1-1; D is uncertain. Per germline, CDR1 SEHNR and CDR2 FQNEAQ (reference sequence). V was clipped by 3 bases and J by 3 bases, with 14 bases between them. The CDR3 is 15 amino acids. Written as DNA, the CDR3 is TGTGCCAGCAGCTTTTCCGGTAACCGGGACACTGAAGCTTTCTTT. Translating it yields CASSFSGNRDTEAFF.

This clone appeared a few times. The chain uses TRBV27 and TRBJ1-1, with a possible D match to TRBD1 (6 bases). Trimming stripped 6 bases from V and 9 bases from J, with 20 bases between. Germline V lookup: CDR1 MNHEY, CDR2 SMNVEV (reference sequence). The CDR3 has 14 amino acids. DNA for the CDR3: TGTGCCAGCAGAGTGCCGACGCAGGGACAAAAAGCTTTCTTT. This sequence encodes CASRVPTQGQKAFF.

The V and J genes are TRBV5-4 and TRBJ1-5; D possibly corresponds to TRBD1 (6 bases). From germline, CDR1 is SGHNT and CDR2 YYREEE (reference sequence). Trimming cost V 4 bases and J 9 bases, with 20 bases left between them. CDR3 size: 15 residues. CDR3 DNA: TGTGCCAGCAGCCGAGGGGCAGGGGCCGCTTGGCCCCAGCATTTT. The encoded protein is CASSRGAGAAWPQHF.

The J gene is TRBJ1-2, the V gene TRBV5-1, with 9 positions matching TRBD1. This CDR3 spans 16 amino acids. Germline trimming cut 0 bases from V and 6 bases from J; bases unmatched to any gene: 9. Germline V gives CDR1 SGHRS, CDR2 YFSETQ. The CDR3 spells CASSLGSDRGWDGYTF. CDR3 DNA sequence: TGCGCCAGCAGCTTGGGCTCGGACAGGGGTTGGGATGGCTACACCTTC.

This chain links TRBV11-2 with TRBJ2-7; 7 positions match TRBD2. Germline trimming cut 4 bases from V and 3 bases from J; bases unmatched to any gene: 6. Germline V CDR1 and CDR2: SGHAT, FQNNGV. The length of the CDR3 is 14 residues. CDR3 in amino acids: CASSSSGVNYEQYF. For the CDR3, the DNA is TGTGCCAGCAGCTCAAGCGGGGTTAACTACGAGCAGTACTTC.

V is TRBV6-5 and J is TRBJ1-3; 8 nucleotides line up with TRBD1. The junction had 5 bases not matched to a gene; V was cut back by 4 bases and J by 3 bases. The CDR3 loop spans 15 amino acids. Germline V gives CDR1 MNHEY, CDR2 SVGAGI. CDR3 region: CASSLTGEYGNTIYF. CDR3 DNA: TGTGCCAGCAGTTTGACAGGGGAGTATGGAAACACCATATATTTT.

This chain connects TRBV25-1 to TRBJ2-7; tentatively, D is TRBD1 (5 bases). Between the trimmed V and J ends, which lost 1 base and 7 bases, there was a span of 8 bases. This CDR3 is 12 amino acids long. Per germline, CDR1 MGHDK and CDR2 SYGVNS. The CDR3 DNA is TGTGCCAGCAGTGAATCAGGGTATGAGCAGTACTTC. Encoded protein: CASSESGYEQYF.

The chain is built from TRBV9 and TRBJ1-2; TRBD1 matches at 7 bases. The V segment lost 3 bases and the J segment 7 bases; nucleotides outside the gene matches: 18. The CDR3 is made up of 17 amino acids. In germline, CDR1 is SGDLS, CDR2 YYNGEE. The CDR3 protein is CASSGIGPGRGGGGYTF. For the CDR3, the DNA is TGTGCCAGCAGCGGCATAGGGCCGGGGAGAGGGGGCGGTGGCTACACCTTC. The full variable domain, in which reference TRBV9 and TRBJ1-2 provide the parts outside the CDR3, is DSGVTQTPKHLITATGQRVTLRCSPRSGDLSVYWYQQSLDQGLQFLIQYYNGEERAKGNILERFSAQQFPDLHSELNLSSLELGDSALYFCASSGIGPGRGGGGYTFGSGTRLTVV.

The chain joins TRBV18 to TRBJ1-2, with 9 nucleotides matching TRBD1. The CDR3 extends over 13 amino acids. Germline lookup yields CDR1 KGHSH and CDR2 LQKENI. The J segment lost 8 bases and the V segment lost 6 bases, leaving 7 bases of the junction unmatched. CDR3 in DNA: TGTGCCAGCTCTTCGGGACAGGGTGTAGGCTACACCTTC. Its protein is CASSSGQGVGYTF.

The rearrangement links TRBV4-2 to TRBJ1-2; D is ambiguous. The CDR3 extends over 15 amino acids. Germline CDR1 is LGHNA and CDR2 is YNFKEQ. V was pared by 0 bases and J by 9 bases, with 17 bases between. The CDR3 DNA reads TGTGCCAGCAGCCAAGATAGAGGAGCCCGCGAGAGCTACACCTTC. The encoded protein is CASSQDRGARESYTF.

The gene calls are TRBV6-5 and TRBJ2-1, with a weak D call TRBD1 (5 bases). The CDR3 loop spans 14 amino acids. Germline V gene lookup returns CDR1 MNHEY and CDR2 SVGAGI. Trimming took off 8 bases at V and 0 bases at J, with 11 bases between the two ends. The CDR3 here is CASGAASSYNEQFF. CDR3 coding DNA: TGTGCCAGCGGGGCCGCAAGCTCCTACAATGAGCAGTTCTTC.

The rearrangement joins TRBV5-6 to TRBJ2-1; maybe TRBD1 (6 bases). This CDR3 comprises 15 residues. CDR1 is SGHDT and CDR2 is YYEEEE in the germline V gene. Trimming cost V 6 bases and J 7 bases, with 20 bases left between them. CDR3 sequence reads: CASNRVGWDRNEQFF. CDR3 in DNA: TGTGCCAGCAACAGGGTTGGATGGGATAGGAATGAGCAGTTCTTC. The whole variable domain, remainder taken from reference TRBV5-6 and TRBJ2-1, is DAGVTQSPTHLIKTRGQQVTLRCSPKSGHDTVSWYQQALGQGPQFIFQYYEEEERQRGNFPDRFSGHQFPNYSSELNVNALLLGDSALYLCASNRVGWDRNEQFFGPGTRLTVL.

The chain recombines TRBV7-8 with TRBJ1-6; 8 bases map to TRBD1. CDR3 length: 14 residues. Looked up from germline, CDR1 is SGHVS and CDR2 is FQNEAQ. After removal of 4 bases from V and 7 bases from J, the junction contained 3 bases not matched to a gene. The CDR3 DNA sequence: TGTGCCAGCAGCTCGACAGGGGAAAATTCACCCCTCCACTTT. Protein product: CASSSTGENSPLHF.

The J gene is TRBJ2-2, the V gene TRBV6-4, with TRBD1 as a possible D gene (6 bases). V was shortened by 6 bases and J by 6 bases, with 14 bases between the two germline ends. CDR1 and CDR2 (germline): MRHNA, SNTAGT. This CDR3 has 14 amino acids. CDR3: CASSDTGYAGELFF. The DNA of the CDR3 is TGTGCCAGCAGCGATACAGGGTATGCCGGGGAGCTGTTTTTT.

V gene TRBV9 combines with J gene TRBJ1-2, with 7 bases aligning to TRBD1. V lost 2 bases to trimming and J lost 7 bases; unmatched junction nucleotides: 11. Germline CDR1 SGDLS, CDR2 YYNGEE. The CDR3 totals 15 residues. The CDR3 DNA reads as TGTGCCAGCAGCGTGGGGGTGGAGGGGGCCCGTGGCTACACCTTC. Its translation: CASSVGVEGARGYTF.